This T cell receptor (beta chain) is from a study of T cells after yellow fever vaccination. Per germline, CDR1 DFQATT and CDR2 SNEGSKA (reference sequence). The CDR3 is 13 amino acids. The V and J ends lost 6 bases and 4 bases respectively, with 14 bases between them. Study-wide points: Reappearance after the booster was observed for most primary-vaccination clones (more than 95% CD4, almost 90% CD8). Only a minor proportion of clonotypes was detected across both CD4 and CD8 compartments.

TCRdb re-derived calls from the 5' RACE reads in MiXCR, one entry per CDR3 protein. The sample contains under 600,000 distinct CDR3 sequences, approximately 12% of which appear only once. For this clonotype: As yet, its antigen is unknown.

This TCR was recovered from a man between 25 and 39 years old who received the YFV17D yellow fever vaccine. The source was PBMCs, collected on the day of the yellow fever booster vaccination. This chain connects TRBV20-1 to TRBJ2-3; D uncertain. The CDR3 coding sequence is TGCAGTGCCGACCAAGTTTTTGCAGATACGCAGTATTTT. Amino acids: CSADQVFADTQYF.